The clone carrying this T cell receptor beta chain was observed at least ten times. The germline V gene has CDR1 LNHNV and CDR2 YYDKDF (reference sequence). The junction had 6 bases not matched to a gene; V was cut back by 2 bases and J by 0 bases. There are 17 residues in the CDR3. The sample comes from a study of spatial heterogeneity in lung cancer. Every individual TCR cDNA molecule carried its own unique molecular identifier, which allowed correction of PCR and sequencing errors. Using its own MiXCR run on the 5' RACE reads, TCRdb lists one record per CDR3 protein. The table includes about 47,000 distinct CDR3 sequences, around 7.7% detected once. The time point denotes: blood at routine non-recurrence follow-up after resection. Sequencing of whole RNA from tumor, nontumor lung or frozen PBMC involved no sorting.

The genes are TRBV15 and TRBJ2-3; 9 bases are a match to TRBD1. Sequencing was performed on PBMCs, taken at follow-up. The receptor was isolated from a female donor with early-stage non-small cell lung cancer. The CDR3 reads CATSRPGQGPSTDTQYF. In DNA, the CDR3 is TGTGCCACCAGCAGACCCGGACAGGGGCCTAGCACAGATACGCAGTATTTT.